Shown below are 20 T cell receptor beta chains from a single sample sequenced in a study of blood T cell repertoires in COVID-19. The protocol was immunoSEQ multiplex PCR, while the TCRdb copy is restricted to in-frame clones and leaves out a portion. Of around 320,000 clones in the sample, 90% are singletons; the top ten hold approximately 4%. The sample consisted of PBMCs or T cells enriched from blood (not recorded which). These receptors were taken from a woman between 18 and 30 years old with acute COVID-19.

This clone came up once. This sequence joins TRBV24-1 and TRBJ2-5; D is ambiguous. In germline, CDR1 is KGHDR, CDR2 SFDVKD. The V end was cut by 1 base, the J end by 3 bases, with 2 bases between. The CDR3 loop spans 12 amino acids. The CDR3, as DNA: TGTGCCACCAGTGATTTCAAAGAGACCCAGTACTTC. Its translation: CATSDFKETQYF.

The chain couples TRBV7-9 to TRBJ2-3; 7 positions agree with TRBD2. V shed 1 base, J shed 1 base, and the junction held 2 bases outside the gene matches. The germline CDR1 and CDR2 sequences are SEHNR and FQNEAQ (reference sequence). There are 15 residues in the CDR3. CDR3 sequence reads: CASSLVAGGTDTQYF. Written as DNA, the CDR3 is TGTGCCAGCAGCTTAGTGGCGGGAGGCACAGATACGCAGTATTTT.

The CDR3 nucleotides are TGTGCCAGCAGCGTAGGCGGGGGGCGCCTTTCACCCCTCCACTTT. Translated: CASSVGGGRLSPLHF. This chain uses TRBV9 with TRBJ1-6; TRBD1 is a possible D gene (6 bases). The CDR3 covers 15 residues. Trimming cost V 0 bases and J 9 bases, with 13 bases left between them. CDR1 is SGDLS, CDR2 YYNGEE, per germline.

CDR3 in amino acids: CASSPGTAWTEAFF. CDR3 in DNA: TGTGCCAGCTCACCAGGGACAGCCTGGACTGAAGCTTTCTTT. The V call is TRBV18, the J call TRBJ1-1; TRBD1 matches 7 bases. The CDR3 totals 14 residues. The germline CDR1 and CDR2 sequences are KGHSH and LQKENI. V trimming: 2 bases; J trimming: 5 bases; junction bases outside the gene matches: 5.

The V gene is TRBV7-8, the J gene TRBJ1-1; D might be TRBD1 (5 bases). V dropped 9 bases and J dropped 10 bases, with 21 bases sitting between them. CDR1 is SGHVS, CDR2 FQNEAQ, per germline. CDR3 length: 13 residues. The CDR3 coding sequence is TGTGCCAGTAAAACCAACTGGGAAAGGGGAGCTTTCTTT. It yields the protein CASKTNWERGAFF. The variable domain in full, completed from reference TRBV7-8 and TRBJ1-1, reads GAGVSQSPRYKVAKRGQDVALRCDPISGHVSLFWYQQALGQGPEFLTYFQNEAQLDKSGLPSDRFFAERPEGSVSTLKIQRTQQEDSAVYLCASKTNWERGAFFGQGTRLTVV.

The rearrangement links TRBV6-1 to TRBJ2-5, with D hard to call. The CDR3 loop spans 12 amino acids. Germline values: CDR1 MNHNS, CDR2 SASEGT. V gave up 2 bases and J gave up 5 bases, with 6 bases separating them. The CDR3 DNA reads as TGTGCCAGCAGTGAACTCCCGGAGACCCAGTACTTC. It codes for CASSELPETQYF.

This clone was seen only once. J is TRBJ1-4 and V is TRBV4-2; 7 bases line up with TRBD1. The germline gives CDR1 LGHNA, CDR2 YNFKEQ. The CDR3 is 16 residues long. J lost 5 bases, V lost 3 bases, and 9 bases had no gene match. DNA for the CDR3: TGTGCCAGCAGCCACCTTATGACAGGGCAAAATGAAAAACTGTTTTTT. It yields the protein CASSHLMTGQNEKLFF.

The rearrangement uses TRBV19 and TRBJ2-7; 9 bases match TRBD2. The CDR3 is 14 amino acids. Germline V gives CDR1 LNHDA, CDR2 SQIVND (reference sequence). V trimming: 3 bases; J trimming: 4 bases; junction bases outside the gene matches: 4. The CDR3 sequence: CASSINSGSYEQYF. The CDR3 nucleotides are TGTGCCAGTAGTATTAATAGCGGGAGTTACGAGCAGTACTTC. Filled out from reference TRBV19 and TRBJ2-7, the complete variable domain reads DGGITQSPKYLFRKEGQNVTLSCEQNLNHDAMYWYRQDPGQGLRLIYYSQIVNDFQKGDIAEGYSVSREKKESFPLTVTSAQKNPTAFYLCASSINSGSYEQYFGPGTRLTVT.

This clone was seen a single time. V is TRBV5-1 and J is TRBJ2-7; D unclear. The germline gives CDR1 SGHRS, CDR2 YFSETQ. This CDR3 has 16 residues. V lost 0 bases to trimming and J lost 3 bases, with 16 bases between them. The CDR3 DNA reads TGCGCCAGCAGCTTGGATCCCGTGACACTGTTCTACGAGCAGTACTTC. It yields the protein CASSLDPVTLFYEQYF.

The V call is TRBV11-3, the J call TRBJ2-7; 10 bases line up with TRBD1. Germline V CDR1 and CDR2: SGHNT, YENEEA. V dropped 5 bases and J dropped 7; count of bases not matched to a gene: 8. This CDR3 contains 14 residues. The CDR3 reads CASSVTGGAGEQYF. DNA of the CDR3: TGTGCCAGCAGCGTGACAGGGGGCGCGGGGGAGCAGTACTTC. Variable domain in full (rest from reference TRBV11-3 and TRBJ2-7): EAGVVQSPRYKIIEKKQPVAFWCNPISGHNTLYWYLQNLGQGPELLIRYENEEAVDDSQLPKDRFSAERLKGVDSTLKIQPAELGDSAVYLCASSVTGGAGEQYFGPGTRLTVT.

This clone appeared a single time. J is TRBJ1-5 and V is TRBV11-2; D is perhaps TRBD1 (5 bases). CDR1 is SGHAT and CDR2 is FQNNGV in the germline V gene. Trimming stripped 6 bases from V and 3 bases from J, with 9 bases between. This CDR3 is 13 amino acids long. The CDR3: CASSWGSNQPQHF. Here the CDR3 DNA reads TGTGCCAGCAGTTGGGGCTCCAATCAGCCCCAGCATTTT.

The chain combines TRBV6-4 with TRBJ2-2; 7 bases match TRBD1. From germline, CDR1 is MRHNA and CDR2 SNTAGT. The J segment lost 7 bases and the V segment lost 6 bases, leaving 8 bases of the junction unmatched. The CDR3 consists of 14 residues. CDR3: CASRDTGDNGELFF. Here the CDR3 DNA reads TGTGCCAGCAGAGATACAGGGGATAACGGGGAGCTGTTTTTT.

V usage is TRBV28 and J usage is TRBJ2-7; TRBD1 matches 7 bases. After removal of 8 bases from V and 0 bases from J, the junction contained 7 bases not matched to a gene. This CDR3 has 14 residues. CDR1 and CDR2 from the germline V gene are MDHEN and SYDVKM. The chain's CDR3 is CASGPGQTSYEQYF. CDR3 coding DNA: TGTGCCAGCGGACCGGGACAGACCTCCTACGAGCAGTACTTC.

The CDR3 spells CASSPGPGTGVHNQPQHF. DNA of the CDR3: TGTGCCAGCAGTCCAGGTCCCGGGACAGGGGTTCACAACCAGCCCCAGCATTTT. The V call is TRBV28, the J call TRBJ1-5; 10 nucleotides align to TRBD1. CDR1 and CDR2 (germline): MDHEN, SYDVKM. The CDR3 is 18 amino acids. V was pared by 5 bases and J by 7 bases, with 17 bases of the junction left unmatched.

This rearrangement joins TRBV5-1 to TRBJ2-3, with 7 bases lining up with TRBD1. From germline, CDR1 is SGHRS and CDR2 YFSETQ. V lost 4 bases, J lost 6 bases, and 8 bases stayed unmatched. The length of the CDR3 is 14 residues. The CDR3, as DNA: TGCGCCAGCAGCGTTGGACAGGCTCAGGATACGCAGTATTTT. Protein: CASSVGQAQDTQYF.

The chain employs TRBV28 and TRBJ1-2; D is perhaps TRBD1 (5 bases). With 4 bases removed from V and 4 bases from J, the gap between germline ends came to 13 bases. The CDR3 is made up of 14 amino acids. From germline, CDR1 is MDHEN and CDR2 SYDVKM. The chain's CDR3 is CASSSPQGGYGYTF. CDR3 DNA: TGTGCCAGCAGTTCCCCCCAGGGCGGCTATGGCTACACCTTC.

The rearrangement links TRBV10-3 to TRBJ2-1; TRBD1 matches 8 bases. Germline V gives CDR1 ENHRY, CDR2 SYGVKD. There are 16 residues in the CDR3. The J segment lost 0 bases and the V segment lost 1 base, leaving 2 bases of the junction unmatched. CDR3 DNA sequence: TGTGCCATCAGTGAGTGGACAGGGAGCTCCTACAATGAGCAGTTCTTC. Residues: CAISEWTGSSYNEQFF.

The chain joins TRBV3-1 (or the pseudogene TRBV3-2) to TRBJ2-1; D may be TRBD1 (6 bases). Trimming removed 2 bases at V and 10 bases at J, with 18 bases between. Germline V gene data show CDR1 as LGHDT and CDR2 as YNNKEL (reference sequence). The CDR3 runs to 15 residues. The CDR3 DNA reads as TGTGCCAGCAGCCAAACGGACGGAGCCAGGGGAGAGCAGTTCTTC. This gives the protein CASSQTDGARGEQFF.

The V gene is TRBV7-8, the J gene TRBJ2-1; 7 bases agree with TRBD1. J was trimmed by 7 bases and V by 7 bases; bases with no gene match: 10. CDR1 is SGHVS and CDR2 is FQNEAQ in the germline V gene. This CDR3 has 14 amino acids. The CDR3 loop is CASNLRGRANEQFF. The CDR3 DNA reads TGTGCCAGCAACCTCAGGGGGAGAGCGAATGAGCAGTTCTTC.

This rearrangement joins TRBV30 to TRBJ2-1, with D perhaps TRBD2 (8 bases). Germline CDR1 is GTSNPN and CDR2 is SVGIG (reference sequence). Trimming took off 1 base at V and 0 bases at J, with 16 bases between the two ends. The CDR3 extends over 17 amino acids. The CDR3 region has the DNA TGTGCCTGGAGTGAGGGGGCTCTAGCGGGCTCCTACAATGAGCAGTTCTTC. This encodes CAWSEGALAGSYNEQFF.